This TCR beta chain emerged from a study of T cells in Graves' hyperthyroidism and ophthalmopathy. Overall study results and limits: With a median lead of 6.5 months before onset, the model predicted ophthalmopathy. Blood also held most thyroid clonotypes expanded beyond 0.001.

TCR beta CDR3 region amplification was performed from RNA transcripts. When the TCR CDR3 underwent first-round RT-PCR, the HTBI primer set was used. TCRdb recomputed calls from the multiplex PCR reads with MiXCR, one row per CDR3 protein. The sample lists under 600,000 distinct CDR3 sequences, around 16% occurring once. Points on this clonotype: Antigen specificity is unknown. This may arise from a read error, as a much more abundant clone is one base away. The CDR3 does not close with the conserved phenylalanine or tryptophan, likely indicating a read error.

The cohort's ophthalmopathy patients, a group with duration under 3 months, had a Clinical Activity Score of at least 3 and a NOSPECS grade of at least 4. The CDR3 extends over 14 amino acids. V was cut by 6 bases and J by 5 bases, with 13 bases left in between. Germline CDR1 is SNHLY and CDR2 is FYNNEI. The sequenced sample was blood. The sequence derives from a woman in her 40s with Graves' ophthalmopathy. The chain has TRBV2 and TRBJ2-2; D remains unclear. CDR3 amino acids: CASSLDPSTGELFS. The CDR3, as DNA: TGTGCCAGCAGCTTAGATCCCTCAACCGGGGAGCTGTTTTCT.